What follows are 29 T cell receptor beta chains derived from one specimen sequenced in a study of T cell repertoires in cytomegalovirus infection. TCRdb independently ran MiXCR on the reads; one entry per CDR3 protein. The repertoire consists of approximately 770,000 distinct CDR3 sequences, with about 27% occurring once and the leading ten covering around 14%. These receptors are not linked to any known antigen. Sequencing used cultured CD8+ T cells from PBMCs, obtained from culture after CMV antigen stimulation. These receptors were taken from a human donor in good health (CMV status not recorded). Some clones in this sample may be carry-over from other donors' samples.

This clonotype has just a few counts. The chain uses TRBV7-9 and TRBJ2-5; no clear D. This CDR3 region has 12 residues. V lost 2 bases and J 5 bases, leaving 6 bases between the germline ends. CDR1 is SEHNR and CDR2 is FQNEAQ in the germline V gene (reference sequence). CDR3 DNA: TGTGCCAGCAGCTTATCTCCGGAGACCCAGTACTTC. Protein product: CASSLSPETQYF.

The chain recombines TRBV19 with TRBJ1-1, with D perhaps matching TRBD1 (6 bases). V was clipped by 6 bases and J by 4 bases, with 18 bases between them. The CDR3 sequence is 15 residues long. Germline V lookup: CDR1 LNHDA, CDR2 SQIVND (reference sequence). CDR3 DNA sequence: TGTGCCAGTAGAGTCCCCACAGGGAGGGGCACTGAAGCTTTCTTT. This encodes CASRVPTGRGTEAFF.

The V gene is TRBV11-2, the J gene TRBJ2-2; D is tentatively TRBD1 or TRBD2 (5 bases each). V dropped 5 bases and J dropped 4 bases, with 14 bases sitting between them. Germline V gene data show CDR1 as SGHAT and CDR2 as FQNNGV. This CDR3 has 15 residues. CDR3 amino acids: CASSRPGTPTGELFF. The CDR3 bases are TGTGCCAGCAGCCGACCCGGGACGCCCACCGGGGAGCTGTTTTTT.

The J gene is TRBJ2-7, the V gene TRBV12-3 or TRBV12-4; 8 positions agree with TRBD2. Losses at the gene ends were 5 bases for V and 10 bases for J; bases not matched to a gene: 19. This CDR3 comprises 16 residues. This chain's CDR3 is CASSPPRGGFDAAQYF. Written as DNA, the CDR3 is TGTGCCAGCAGTCCCCCCCGGGGGGGCTTTGACGCTGCACAGTACTTC.

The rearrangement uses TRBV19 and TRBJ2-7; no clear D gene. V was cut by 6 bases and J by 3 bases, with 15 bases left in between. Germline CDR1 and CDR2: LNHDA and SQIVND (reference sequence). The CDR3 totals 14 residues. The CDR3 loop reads CASSPSHLGYEQYF. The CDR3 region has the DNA TGTGCCAGTAGCCCGTCCCATCTCGGCTACGAGCAGTACTTC.

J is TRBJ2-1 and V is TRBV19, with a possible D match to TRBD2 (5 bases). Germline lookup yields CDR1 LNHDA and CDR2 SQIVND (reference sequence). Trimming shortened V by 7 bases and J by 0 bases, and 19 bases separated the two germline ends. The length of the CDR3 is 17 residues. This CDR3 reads CASTHRVDWPSYNEQFF. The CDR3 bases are TGTGCCAGTACCCATAGGGTGGACTGGCCCTCCTACAATGAGCAGTTCTTC.

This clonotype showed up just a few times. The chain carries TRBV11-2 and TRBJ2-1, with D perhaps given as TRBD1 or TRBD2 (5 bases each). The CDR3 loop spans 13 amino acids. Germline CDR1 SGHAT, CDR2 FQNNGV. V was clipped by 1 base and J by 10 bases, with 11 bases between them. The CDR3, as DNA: TGTGCCAGCAGCTTAGGGGACGGCGGGGAGCAGTTCTTC. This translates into CASSLGDGGEQFF.

As DNA, the CDR3 is TGTGCCAGCAGTATAAGACGGACAGGGCCCACCTTGGGCACTGAAGCTTTCTTT. Amino acid sequence: CASSIRRTGPTLGTEAFF. The V and J genes are TRBV28 and TRBJ1-1, with 8 nucleotides matching TRBD1. The CDR3 is 18 residues long. Trimming at V came to 5 bases and at J to 4 bases, leaving 18 bases not matched to a gene. The germline gives CDR1 MDHEN, CDR2 SYDVKM.

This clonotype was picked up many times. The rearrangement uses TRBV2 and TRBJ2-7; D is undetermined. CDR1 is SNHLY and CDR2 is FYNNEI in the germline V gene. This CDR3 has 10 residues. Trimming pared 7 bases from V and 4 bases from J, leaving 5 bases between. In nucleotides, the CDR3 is TGTGCCAGCAAAGGATACGAGCAGTACTTC. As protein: CASKGYEQYF.

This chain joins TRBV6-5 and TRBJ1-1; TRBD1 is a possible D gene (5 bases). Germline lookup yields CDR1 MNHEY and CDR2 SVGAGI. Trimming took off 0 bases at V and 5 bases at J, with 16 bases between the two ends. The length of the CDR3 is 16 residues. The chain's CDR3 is CASSYSEGWVRTEAFF. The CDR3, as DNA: TGTGCCAGCAGTTACTCGGAGGGGTGGGTGCGGACTGAAGCTTTCTTT.

The CDR3 here is CASSLLSGGSNQPQHF. In DNA, the CDR3 is TGTGCCAGCAGTTTATTGAGTGGGGGGAGCAATCAGCCCCAGCATTTT. The rearrangement links TRBV27 to TRBJ1-5; D perhaps matches TRBD1 (5 bases). Per germline, CDR1 MNHEY and CDR2 SMNVEV (reference sequence). This CDR3 has 16 amino acids. V was trimmed by 1 base and J by 1 base, leaving 11 bases between them.

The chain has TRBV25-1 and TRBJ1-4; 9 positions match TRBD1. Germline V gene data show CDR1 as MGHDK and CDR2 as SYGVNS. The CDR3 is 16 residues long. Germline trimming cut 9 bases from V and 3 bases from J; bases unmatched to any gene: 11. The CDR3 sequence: CARPGQGEGPNEKLFF. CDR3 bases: TGTGCCAGGCCGGGACAGGGAGAGGGACCTAATGAAAAACTGTTTTTT.

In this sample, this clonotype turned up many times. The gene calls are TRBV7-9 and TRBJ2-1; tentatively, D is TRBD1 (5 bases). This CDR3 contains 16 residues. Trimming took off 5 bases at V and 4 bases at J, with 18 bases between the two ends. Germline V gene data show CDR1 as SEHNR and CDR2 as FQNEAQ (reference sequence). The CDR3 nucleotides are TGTGCCAGCAGCCACCGGGCGACAGCCACATACAATGAGCAGTTCTTC. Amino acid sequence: CASSHRATATYNEQFF. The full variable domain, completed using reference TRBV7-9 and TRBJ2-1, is DTGVSQNPRHKITKRGQNVTFRCDPISEHNRLYWYRQTLGQGPEFLTYFQNEAQLEKSRLLSDRFSAERPKGSFSTLEIQRTEQGDSAMYLCASSHRATATYNEQFFGPGTRLTVL.

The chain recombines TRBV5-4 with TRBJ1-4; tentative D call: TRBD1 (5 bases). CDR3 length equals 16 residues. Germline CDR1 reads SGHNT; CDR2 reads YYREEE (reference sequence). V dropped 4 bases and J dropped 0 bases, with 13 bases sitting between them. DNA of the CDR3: TGTGCCAGCAGCCGGGACCCCACCCCAACTAATGAAAAACTGTTTTTT. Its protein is CASSRDPTPTNEKLFF.

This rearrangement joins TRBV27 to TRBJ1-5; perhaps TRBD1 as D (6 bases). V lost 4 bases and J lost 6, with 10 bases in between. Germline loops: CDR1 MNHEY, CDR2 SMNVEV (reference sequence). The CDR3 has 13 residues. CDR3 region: CASSYGQIQPQHF. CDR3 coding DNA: TGTGCCAGCAGTTACGGACAGATTCAGCCCCAGCATTTT.

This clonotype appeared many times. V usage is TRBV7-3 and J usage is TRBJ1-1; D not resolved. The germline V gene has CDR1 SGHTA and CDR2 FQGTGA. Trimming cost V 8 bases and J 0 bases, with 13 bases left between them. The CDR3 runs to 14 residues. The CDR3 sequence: CASREDPMNTEAFF. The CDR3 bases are TGTGCCAGCCGAGAGGACCCCATGAACACTGAAGCTTTCTTT.

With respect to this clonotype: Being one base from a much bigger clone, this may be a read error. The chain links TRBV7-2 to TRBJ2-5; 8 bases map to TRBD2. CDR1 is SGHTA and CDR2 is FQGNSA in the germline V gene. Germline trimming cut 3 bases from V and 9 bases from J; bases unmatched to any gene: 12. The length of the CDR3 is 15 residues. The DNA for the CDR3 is TGTGCCAGCAGCTTGGCCGGGACTAGTGGGGAGTCCCAGTACTTC. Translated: CASSLAGTSGESQYF.

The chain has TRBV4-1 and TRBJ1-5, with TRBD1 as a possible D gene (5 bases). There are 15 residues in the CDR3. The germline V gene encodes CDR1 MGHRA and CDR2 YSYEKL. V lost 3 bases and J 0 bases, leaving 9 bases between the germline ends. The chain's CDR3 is CASSQLQDSNQPQHF. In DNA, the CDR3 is TGCGCCAGCAGCCAGCTACAGGATAGCAATCAGCCCCAGCATTTT.

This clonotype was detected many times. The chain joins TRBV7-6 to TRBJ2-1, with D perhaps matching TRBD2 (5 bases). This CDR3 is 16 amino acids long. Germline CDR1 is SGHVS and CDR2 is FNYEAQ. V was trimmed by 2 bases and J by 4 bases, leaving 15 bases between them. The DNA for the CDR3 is TGTGCCAGCAGCTTACGCTCTGACGGGATATACAATGAGCAGTTCTTC. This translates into CASSLRSDGIYNEQFF.

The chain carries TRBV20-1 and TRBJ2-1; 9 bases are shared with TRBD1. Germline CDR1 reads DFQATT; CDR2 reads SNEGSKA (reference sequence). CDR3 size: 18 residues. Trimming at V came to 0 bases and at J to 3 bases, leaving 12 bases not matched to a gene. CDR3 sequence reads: CSARDRDRAYLFYNEQFF. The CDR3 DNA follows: TGCAGTGCTAGAGACCGGGACAGGGCATACCTGTTCTACAATGAGCAGTTCTTC.

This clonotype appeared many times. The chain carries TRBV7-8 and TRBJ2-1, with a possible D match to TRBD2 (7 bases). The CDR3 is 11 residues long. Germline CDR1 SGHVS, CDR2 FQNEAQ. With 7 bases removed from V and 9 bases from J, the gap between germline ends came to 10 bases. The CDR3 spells CASKRGAEQFF. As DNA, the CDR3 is TGTGCCAGCAAACGGGGGGCTGAGCAGTTCTTC.

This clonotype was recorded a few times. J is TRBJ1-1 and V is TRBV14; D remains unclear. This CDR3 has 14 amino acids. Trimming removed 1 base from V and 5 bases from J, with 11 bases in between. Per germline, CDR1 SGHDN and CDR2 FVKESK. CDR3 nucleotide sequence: TGTGCCAGCAGCCAAGTTCCGGGCTTGACTGAAGCTTTCTTT. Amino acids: CASSQVPGLTEAFF.

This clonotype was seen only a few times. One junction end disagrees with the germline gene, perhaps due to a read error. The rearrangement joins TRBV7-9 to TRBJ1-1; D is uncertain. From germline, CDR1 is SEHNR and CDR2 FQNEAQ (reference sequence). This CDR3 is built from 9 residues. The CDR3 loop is CASSPPEVF. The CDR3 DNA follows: TGTGCCAGCAGCCCGCCGGAGGTTTTT.

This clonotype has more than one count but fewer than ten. The CDR3 DNA sequence: TGTGCCAGCAGCCCCAGGGCGGGGGGTTCGGATACGCAGTATTTT. This translates into CASSPRAGGSDTQYF. The chain combines TRBV7-6 with TRBJ2-3, with 8 bases that match TRBD2. V shed 5 bases, J shed 6 bases, and the junction held 10 bases outside the gene matches. This CDR3 spans 15 amino acids. CDR1 and CDR2 (germline): SGHVS, FNYEAQ.

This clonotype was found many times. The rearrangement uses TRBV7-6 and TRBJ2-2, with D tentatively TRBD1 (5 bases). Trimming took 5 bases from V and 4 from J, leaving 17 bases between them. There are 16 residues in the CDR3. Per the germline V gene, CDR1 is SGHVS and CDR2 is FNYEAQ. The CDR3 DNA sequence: TGTGCCAGCAGCCCTTGGCCAGGGATGGGCACCGGGGAGCTGTTTTTT. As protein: CASSPWPGMGTGELFF. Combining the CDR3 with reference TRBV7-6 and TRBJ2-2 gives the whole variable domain GAGVSQSPRYKVTKRGQDVALRCDPISGHVSLYWYRQALGQGPEFLTYFNYEAQQDKSGLPNDRFSAERPEGSISTLTIQRTEQRDSAMYRCASSPWPGMGTGELFFGEGSRLTVL.

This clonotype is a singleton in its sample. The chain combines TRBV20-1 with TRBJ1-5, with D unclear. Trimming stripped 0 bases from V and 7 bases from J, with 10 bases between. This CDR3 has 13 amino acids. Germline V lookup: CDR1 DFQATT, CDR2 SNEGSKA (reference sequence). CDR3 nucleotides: TGCAGTGCTAGAGAAGGCCTTAGACAGCCCCAGCATTTT. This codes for CSAREGLRQPQHF.

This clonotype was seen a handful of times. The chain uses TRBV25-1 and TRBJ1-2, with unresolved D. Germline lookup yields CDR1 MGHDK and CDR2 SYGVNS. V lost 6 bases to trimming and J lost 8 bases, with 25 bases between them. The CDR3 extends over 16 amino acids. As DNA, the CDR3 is TGTGCCAGCAGCCTCGAGCCTCCTACAGATTCAGGCGGCTACACCTTC. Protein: CASSLEPPTDSGGYTF.

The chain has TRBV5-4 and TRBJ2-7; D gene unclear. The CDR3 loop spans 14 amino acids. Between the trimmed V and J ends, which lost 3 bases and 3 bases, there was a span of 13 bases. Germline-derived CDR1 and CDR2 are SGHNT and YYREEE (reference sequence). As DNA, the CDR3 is TGTGCCAGCAGCTCAGACATAGCAAACTACGAGCAGTACTTC. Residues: CASSSDIANYEQYF.

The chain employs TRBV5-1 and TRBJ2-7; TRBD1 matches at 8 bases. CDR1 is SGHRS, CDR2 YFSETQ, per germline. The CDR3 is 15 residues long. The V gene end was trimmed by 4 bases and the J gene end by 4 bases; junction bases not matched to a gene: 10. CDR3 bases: TGCGCCAGCAGCACGACGGGACAGGCACGGTACGAGCAGTACTTC. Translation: CASSTTGQARYEQYF.